This T cell receptor (beta chain) was retrieved from a study of shared clonotypes between healthy human individuals. On the study more broadly: Donors, aged 18 to 49, were a couple of women and a few men. Study findings and constraints: An anticipated effect of sequencing depth on clonotype sharing among donors was recognized.

Germline CDR1 GTSNPN, CDR2 SVGIG (reference sequence). CDR3 size: 20 residues. V shed 0 bases and J 1 base; nucleotides not matched to a gene: 21. Sequencing used immunoSEQ multiplex PCR; TCRdb keeps in-frame clones, though not all of them. The data show nearly 500,000 clones, approximately 80% seen once. In regard to this clone: What it recognizes is unknown.

Adult Caucasians living in Nashville, Tennessee made up all of the donors. Roughly 92 million PBMCs were counted before genomic DNA extraction. Sequenced input: PBMCs. The J gene is TRBJ2-7, the V gene TRBV30; 7 bases map to TRBD1. This clonotype was sampled from a middle-aged woman in good health. Some clones in this sample may be carry-over from other donors' samples. The CDR3 DNA follows: TGTGCCTGGAGTGTACTGTTTAGGGGGCGTTCAGCGGCCCCTTCCTACGAGCAGTACTTC. Translated: CAWSVLFRGRSAAPSYEQYF.